The 3 T cell receptor beta chains listed next were all sequenced from one sample in a study of PD-L1 blockade in urothelial cancer (dated by TCRdb to about 2017). The time point label on this specimen signifies: pretreatment peripheral blood. Receptor libraries were prepared by the immunoSEQ multiplex PCR assay. Sourced from immuneACCESS, this table was stored by TCRdb with only in-frame sequences that have V and J called. A share of the clones is absent; for the studies checked, an unresolved V gene accounts for under half, and the remainder has no known explanation. For this sample the table gives 90,000 to 100,000 clones, of which around 90% were detected only once. Together, the top ten hold 1.5% to 2% of the sample. The input for sequencing was PBMCs, taken around atezolizumab (anti-PD-L1) treatment. Source of these receptors: a man aged 55 to 69 with urothelial cancer.

This clone occurred once. The rearrangement uses TRBV2 and TRBJ2-1; 13 bases match TRBD2. The CDR3 has 15 residues. V shed 3 bases and J 10 bases; nucleotides not matched to a gene: 6. The germline CDR1 and CDR2 sequences are SNHLY and FYNNEI. Here the CDR3 DNA reads TGTGCCAGCAGTGAGGTAGGACTAGCGGGGGAGGAGCAGTTCTTC. Translating gives CASSEVGLAGEEQFF. The whole variable domain, remainder taken from reference TRBV2 and TRBJ2-1, is EPEVTQTPSHQVTQMGQEVILRCVPISNHLYFYWYRQILGQKVEFLVSFYNNEISEKSEIFDDQFSVERPDGSNFTLKIRSTKLEDSAMYFCASSEVGLAGEEQFFGPGTRLTVL.

The chain has TRBV11-2 and TRBJ2-2, with D possibly TRBD2 on 7 matching bases. CDR3 length: 17 amino acids. V shed 5 bases and J shed 5 bases, with 21 bases lying between them. Per germline, CDR1 SGHAT and CDR2 FQNNGV. The CDR3: CASSLSGGARWTGELFF. The CDR3 region has the DNA TGTGCCAGCAGCCTTAGTGGGGGGGCTAGATGGACCGGGGAGCTGTTTTTT.

In nucleotides, the CDR3 is TGTGCCAGCAGCTTAGCTGCGGGGACAGGGCCCTATAGCAATCAGCCCCAGCATTTT. It yields the protein CASSLAAGTGPYSNQPQHF. The genes are TRBV7-2 and TRBJ1-5, with 9 bases fitting TRBD1. After removal of 0 bases from V and 0 bases from J, the junction contained 9 bases not matched to a gene. The CDR3 is 19 amino acids. The germline gives CDR1 SGHTA, CDR2 FQGNSA.